This is a list of T cell receptor beta chains from one sample in a study of CD8+ T cells in alopecia areata. Assay: immunoSEQ multiplex PCR; the TCRdb copy retains only in-frame clones and omits some. The sample consists of more than 200,000 clones, roughly two thirds of them appearing once. This specimen consisted of CD4+ T cells sorted from blood, obtained at week 0. The origin of the receptors is a human donor with alopecia areata. CDR3s include the opening cysteine and the closing phenylalanine or tryptophan. Each record gives: V gene, J gene, D gene, clone size, CDR3 protein, CDR3 DNA. D genes are given only for firm matches. Part of the rows lack a size; the others show once, few, many or a class for expanded clones.

v_call: TRBV30; j_call: TRBJ1-5; d_call: .; clone_size: .; cdr3_aa: CAWSVKGIGSNQPQHF; cdr3_nt: TGTGCCTGGAGTGTAAAGGGGATAGGTAGCAATCAGCCCCAGCATTTT
v_call: TRBV29-1; j_call: TRBJ2-1; d_call: TRBD1; clone_size: few; cdr3_aa: CSVTDRGISYNEQFF; cdr3_nt: TGCAGCGTTACCGACAGGGGAATCTCCTACAATGAGCAGTTCTTC
v_call: TRBV7-2; j_call: TRBJ1-5; d_call: TRBD1; clone_size: .; cdr3_aa: CASSQDRAQPQHF; cdr3_nt: TGTGCCAGCAGCCAAGACAGGGCTCAGCCCCAGCATTTT
v_call: TRBV6-1; j_call: TRBJ1-2; d_call: .; clone_size: once; cdr3_aa: CASSERRYYGYTF; cdr3_nt: TGTGCCAGCAGTGAAAGACGGTACTATGGCTACACCTTC
v_call: TRBV9; j_call: TRBJ2-1; d_call: .; clone_size: few; cdr3_aa: CASSVAQGTYNEQFF; cdr3_nt: TGTGCCAGCAGCGTAGCTCAGGGAACCTACAATGAGCAGTTCTTC
v_call: TRBV19; j_call: TRBJ1-1; d_call: .; clone_size: .; cdr3_aa: CASGADSDTEAFF; cdr3_nt: TGTGCCAGTGGCGCAGACTCCGACACTGAAGCTTTCTTT
v_call: TRBV29-1; j_call: TRBJ2-7; d_call: .; clone_size: .; cdr3_aa: CSVGMGGYEQYF; cdr3_nt: TGCAGCGTTGGTATGGGGGGATACGAGCAGTACTTC
v_call: TRBV18; j_call: TRBJ1-1; d_call: .; clone_size: few; cdr3_aa: CASSPRQAQDTEAFF; cdr3_nt: TGTGCCAGCTCACCACGACAGGCTCAGGACACTGAAGCTTTCTTT
v_call: TRBV9; j_call: TRBJ2-3; d_call: .; clone_size: .; cdr3_aa: CASSVTDGPINRFTQYF; cdr3_nt: TGTGCCAGCAGCGTAACTGACGGCCCGATCAACAGATTTACGCAGTATTTT
v_call: TRBV7-6; j_call: TRBJ1-1; d_call: .; clone_size: few; cdr3_aa: CASSLAQVNTEAFF; cdr3_nt: TGTGCCAGCAGCTTAGCCCAGGTGAACACTGAAGCTTTCTTT
v_call: TRBV10-3; j_call: TRBJ1-5; d_call: .; clone_size: once; cdr3_aa: CAISGGGSNQPQHF; cdr3_nt: TGTGCCATCAGTGGGGGAGGGTCCAATCAGCCCCAGCATTTT
v_call: TRBV4-1; j_call: TRBJ2-2; d_call: .; clone_size: many; cdr3_aa: CASRSTENTGELFF; cdr3_nt: TGCGCCAGCAGGTCGACAGAGAACACCGGGGAGCTGTTTTTT
v_call: TRBV18; j_call: TRBJ1-4; d_call: .; clone_size: few; cdr3_aa: CASSPQQLTGGEKLFF; cdr3_nt: TGTGCCAGCTCACCACAACAGCTAACCGGAGGTGAAAAACTGTTTTTT
v_call: TRBV7-2; j_call: TRBJ2-5; d_call: .; clone_size: few; cdr3_aa: CASSSQFQETQYF; cdr3_nt: TGTGCCAGCAGCTCCCAATTCCAAGAGACCCAGTACTTC
v_call: TRBV6-5; j_call: TRBJ2-5; d_call: .; clone_size: .; cdr3_aa: CASSYRGANQETQYF; cdr3_nt: TGTGCCAGCAGTTACCGAGGGGCAAACCAAGAGACCCAGTACTTC
v_call: TRBV6-1; j_call: TRBJ1-6; d_call: .; clone_size: .; cdr3_aa: CASLWSTNSPLHF; cdr3_nt: TGTGCCAGCCTGTGGTCGACTAATTCACCCCTCCACTTT
v_call: TRBV7-2; j_call: TRBJ2-4; d_call: .; clone_size: .; cdr3_aa: CASSLEGALTAAKNIQYF; cdr3_nt: TGTGCCAGCAGCTTAGAAGGGGCCCTCACTGCGGCCAAAAACATTCAGTACTTC
v_call: TRBV15; j_call: TRBJ2-2; d_call: .; clone_size: .; cdr3_aa: CATSRSPGELFF; cdr3_nt: TGTGCCACCAGCAGATCTCCCGGGGAGCTGTTTTTT
v_call: TRBV30; j_call: TRBJ2-3; d_call: TRBD2; clone_size: .; cdr3_aa: CAWSPAGDSTDTQYF; cdr3_nt: TGTGCCTGGAGTCCAGCGGGGGATAGCACAGATACGCAGTATTTT
v_call: TRBV5-4; j_call: TRBJ2-7; d_call: .; clone_size: .; cdr3_aa: CASSLEQDYYEQYF; cdr3_nt: TGTGCCAGCAGCTTGGAACAGGACTACTACGAGCAGTACTTC
v_call: TRBV29-1; j_call: TRBJ1-1; d_call: .; clone_size: few; cdr3_aa: CSVRDTEAFF; cdr3_nt: TGCAGCGTTCGCGACACTGAAGCTTTCTTT
v_call: TRBV6-5; j_call: TRBJ1-6; d_call: .; clone_size: .; cdr3_aa: CASRLSAGYSPLHF; cdr3_nt: TGTGCCAGCAGACTCAGCGCGGGTTATTCACCCCTCCACTTT
v_call: TRBV5-1; j_call: TRBJ2-5; d_call: .; clone_size: .; cdr3_aa: CASSLELQETQYF; cdr3_nt: TGCGCCAGCAGCTTGGAACTCCAAGAGACCCAGTACTTC
v_call: TRBV6-5; j_call: TRBJ2-1; d_call: .; clone_size: .; cdr3_aa: CASRGPVNEQFF; cdr3_nt: TGTGCCAGTCGAGGGCCGGTGAATGAGCAGTTCTTC
v_call: TRBV7-6; j_call: TRBJ1-1; d_call: .; clone_size: .; cdr3_aa: CASSLGQNTEAFF; cdr3_nt: TGTGCCAGCAGCTTAGGCCAGAACACTGAAGCTTTCTTT
v_call: TRBV30; j_call: TRBJ1-6; d_call: TRBD1; clone_size: .; cdr3_aa: CAWTGTGLSNSPLHF; cdr3_nt: TGTGCCTGGACTGGGACAGGGTTATCTAATTCACCCCTCCACTTT
v_call: TRBV5-1; j_call: TRBJ1-6; d_call: TRBD1; clone_size: .; cdr3_aa: CASKRFEGTGGSPLHF; cdr3_nt: TGCGCCAGCAAGCGATTCGAAGGGACAGGGGGGTCACCCCTCCACTTT